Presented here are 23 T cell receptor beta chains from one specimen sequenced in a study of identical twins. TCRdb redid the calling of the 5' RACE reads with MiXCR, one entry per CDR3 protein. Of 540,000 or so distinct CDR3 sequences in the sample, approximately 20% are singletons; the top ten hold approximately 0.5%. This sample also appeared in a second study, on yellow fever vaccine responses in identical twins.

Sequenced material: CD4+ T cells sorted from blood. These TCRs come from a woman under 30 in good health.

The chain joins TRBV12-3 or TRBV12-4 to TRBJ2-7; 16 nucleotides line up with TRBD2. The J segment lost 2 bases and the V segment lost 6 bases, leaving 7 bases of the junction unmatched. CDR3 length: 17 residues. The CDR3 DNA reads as TGTGCCAGCAGCGGTCCCGGGACTAGCGGGAGGGCCTACGAGCAGTACTTC. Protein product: CASSGPGTSGRAYEQYF.

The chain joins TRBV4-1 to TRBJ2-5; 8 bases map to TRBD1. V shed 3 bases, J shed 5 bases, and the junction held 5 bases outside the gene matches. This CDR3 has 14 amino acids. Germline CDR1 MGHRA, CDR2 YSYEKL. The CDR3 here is CASSQRTGRETQYF. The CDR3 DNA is TGCGCCAGCAGCCAGCGGACAGGGCGGGAGACCCAGTACTTC.

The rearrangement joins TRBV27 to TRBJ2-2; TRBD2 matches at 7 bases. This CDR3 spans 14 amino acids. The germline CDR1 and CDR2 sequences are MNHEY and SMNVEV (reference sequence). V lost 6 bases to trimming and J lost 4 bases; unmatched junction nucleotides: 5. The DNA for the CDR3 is TGTGCCAGCAGCGTTAGGGAGGGCACCGGGGAGCTGTTTTTT. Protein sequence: CASSVREGTGELFF.

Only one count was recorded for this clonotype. In nucleotides, the CDR3 is TGTGCCATCAAGGGAGGAGTCAGGGTTCTGGGTGACGGCTACACCTTC. Its protein is CAIKGGVRVLGDGYTF. The V gene is TRBV10-3, the J gene TRBJ1-2, with a weak D call TRBD1 (5 bases). There are 16 residues in the CDR3. The germline V and J ends were trimmed by 7 bases and 8 bases, with 26 bases remaining between them. From germline, CDR1 is ENHRY and CDR2 SYGVKD.

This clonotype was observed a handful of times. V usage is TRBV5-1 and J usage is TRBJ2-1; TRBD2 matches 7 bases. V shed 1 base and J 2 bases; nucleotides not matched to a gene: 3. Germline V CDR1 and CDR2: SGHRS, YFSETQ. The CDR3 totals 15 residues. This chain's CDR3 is CASSLIGTTYNEQFF. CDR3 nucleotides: TGCGCCAGCAGCTTGATCGGGACTACCTACAATGAGCAGTTCTTC.

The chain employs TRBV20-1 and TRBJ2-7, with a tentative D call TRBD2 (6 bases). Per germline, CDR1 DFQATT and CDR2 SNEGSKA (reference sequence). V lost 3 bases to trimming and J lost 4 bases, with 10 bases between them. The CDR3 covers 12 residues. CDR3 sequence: CSARQGGYEQYF. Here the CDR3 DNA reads TGCAGTGCTAGGCAGGGAGGATACGAGCAGTACTTC.

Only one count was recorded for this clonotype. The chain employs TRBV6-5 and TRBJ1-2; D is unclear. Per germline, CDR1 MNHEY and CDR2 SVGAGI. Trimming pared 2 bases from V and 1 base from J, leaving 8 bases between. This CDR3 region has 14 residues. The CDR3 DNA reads TGTGCCAGCAGTTACAGGATTTATAACTATGGCTACACCTTC. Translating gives CASSYRIYNYGYTF.

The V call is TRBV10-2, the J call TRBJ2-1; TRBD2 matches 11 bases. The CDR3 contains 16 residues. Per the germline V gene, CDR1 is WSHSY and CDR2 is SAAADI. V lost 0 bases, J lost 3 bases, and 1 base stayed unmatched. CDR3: CASSESGTSGYNEQFF. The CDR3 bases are TGCGCCAGCAGTGAGTCTGGGACTAGCGGCTACAATGAGCAGTTCTTC.

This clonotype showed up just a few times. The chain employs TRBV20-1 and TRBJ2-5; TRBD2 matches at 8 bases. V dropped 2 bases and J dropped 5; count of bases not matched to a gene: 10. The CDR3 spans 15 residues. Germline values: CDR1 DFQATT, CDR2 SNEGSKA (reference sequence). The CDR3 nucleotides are TGCAGTGCTAGACCCAGCGGGAGATCTTGGGAGACCCAGTACTTC. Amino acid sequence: CSARPSGRSWETQYF.

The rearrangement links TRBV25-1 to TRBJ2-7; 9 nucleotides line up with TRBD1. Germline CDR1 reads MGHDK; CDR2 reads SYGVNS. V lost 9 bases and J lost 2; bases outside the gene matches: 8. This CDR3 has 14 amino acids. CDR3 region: CASSKGQGAYEQYV. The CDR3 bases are TGTGCCAGTAGCAAGGGACAGGGAGCCTACGAGCAGTACGTC.

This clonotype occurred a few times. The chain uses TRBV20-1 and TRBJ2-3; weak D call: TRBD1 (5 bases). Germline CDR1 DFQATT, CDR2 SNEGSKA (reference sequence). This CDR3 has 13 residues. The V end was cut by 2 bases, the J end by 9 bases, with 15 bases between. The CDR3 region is CSARSRPTVTQYF. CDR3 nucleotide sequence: TGCAGTGCTAGATCCCGACCGACAGTGACGCAGTATTTT.

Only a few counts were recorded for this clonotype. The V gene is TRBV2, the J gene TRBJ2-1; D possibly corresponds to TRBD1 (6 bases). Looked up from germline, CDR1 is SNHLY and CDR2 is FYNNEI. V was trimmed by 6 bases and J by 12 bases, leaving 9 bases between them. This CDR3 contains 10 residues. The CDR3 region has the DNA TGTGCCAGCAGCTTGGACAGGCAGTTCTTC. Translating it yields CASSLDRQFF.

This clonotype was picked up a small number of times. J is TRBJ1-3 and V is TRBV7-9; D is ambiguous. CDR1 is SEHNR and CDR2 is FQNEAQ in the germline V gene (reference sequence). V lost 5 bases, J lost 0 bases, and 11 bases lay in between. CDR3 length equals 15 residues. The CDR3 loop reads CASSPNTDSGNTIYF. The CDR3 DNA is TGTGCCAGCAGCCCAAACACGGACTCTGGAAACACCATATATTTT.

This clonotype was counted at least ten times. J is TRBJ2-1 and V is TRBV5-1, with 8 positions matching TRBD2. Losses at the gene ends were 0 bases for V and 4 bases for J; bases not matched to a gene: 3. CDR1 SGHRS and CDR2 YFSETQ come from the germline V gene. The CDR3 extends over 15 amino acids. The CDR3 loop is CASSLAGGGYNEQFF. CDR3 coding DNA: TGCGCCAGCAGCTTGGCGGGAGGGGGTTACAATGAGCAGTTCTTC.

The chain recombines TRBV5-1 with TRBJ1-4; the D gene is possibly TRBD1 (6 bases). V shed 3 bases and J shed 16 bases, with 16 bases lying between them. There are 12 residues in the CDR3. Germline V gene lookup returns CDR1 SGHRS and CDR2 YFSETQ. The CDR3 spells CASSSAQGQRFF. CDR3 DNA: TGCGCCAGCAGCTCCGCACAGGGCCAGAGGTTTTTT.

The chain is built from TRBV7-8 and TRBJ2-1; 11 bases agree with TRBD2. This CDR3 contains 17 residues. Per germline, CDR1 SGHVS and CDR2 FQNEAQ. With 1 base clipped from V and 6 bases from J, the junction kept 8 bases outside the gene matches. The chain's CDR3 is CASSLVPGGLAGNEQFF. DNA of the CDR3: TGTGCCAGCAGCTTAGTCCCAGGAGGACTAGCGGGCAATGAGCAGTTCTTC.

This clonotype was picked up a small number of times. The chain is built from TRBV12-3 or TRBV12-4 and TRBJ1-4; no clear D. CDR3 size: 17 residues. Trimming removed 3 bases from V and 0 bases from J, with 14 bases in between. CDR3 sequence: CASSFWEIRPTNEKLFF. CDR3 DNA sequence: TGTGCCAGCAGTTTTTGGGAAATCCGTCCAACTAATGAAAAACTGTTTTTT.

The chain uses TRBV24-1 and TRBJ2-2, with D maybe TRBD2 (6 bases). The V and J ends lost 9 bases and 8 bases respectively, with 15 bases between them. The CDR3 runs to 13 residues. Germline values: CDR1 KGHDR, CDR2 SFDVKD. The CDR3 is CATLGGAPGELFF. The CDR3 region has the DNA TGTGCCACCTTGGGAGGAGCACCGGGGGAGCTGTTTTTT.

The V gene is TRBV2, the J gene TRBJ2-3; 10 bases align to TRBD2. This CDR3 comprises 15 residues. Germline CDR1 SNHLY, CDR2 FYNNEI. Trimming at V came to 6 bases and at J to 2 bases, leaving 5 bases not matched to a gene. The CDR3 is CASRETSGITDTQYF. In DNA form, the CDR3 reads TGTGCCAGCAGAGAAACTAGCGGGATCACAGATACGCAGTATTTT.

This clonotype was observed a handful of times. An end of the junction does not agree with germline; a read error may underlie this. The CDR3 here is CASSLSGVSGNTIYF. The CDR3 DNA reads TGTGCCAGCAGTCTATCGGGGGTCTCTGGAAACACCATATATTTT. The gene calls are TRBV27 and TRBJ1-3, with D possibly being TRBD1 (5 bases). Germline CDR1 reads MNHEY; CDR2 reads SMNVEV (reference sequence). CDR3 size: 15 residues.

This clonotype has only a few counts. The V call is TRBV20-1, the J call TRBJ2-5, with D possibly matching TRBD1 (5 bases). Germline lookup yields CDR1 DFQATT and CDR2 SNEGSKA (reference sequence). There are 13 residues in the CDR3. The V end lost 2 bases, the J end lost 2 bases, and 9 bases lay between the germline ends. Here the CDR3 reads CSARLGLQETQYF. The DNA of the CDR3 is TGCAGTGCTAGATTGGGGCTGCAAGAGACCCAGTACTTC.

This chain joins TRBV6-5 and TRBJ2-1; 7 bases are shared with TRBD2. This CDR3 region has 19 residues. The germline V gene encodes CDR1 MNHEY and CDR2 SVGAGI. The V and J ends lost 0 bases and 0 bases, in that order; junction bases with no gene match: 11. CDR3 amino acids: CASSYSRNSGFSSYNEQFF. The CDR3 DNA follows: TGTGCCAGCAGTTACTCGAGGAATAGCGGGTTCAGCTCCTACAATGAGCAGTTCTTC.

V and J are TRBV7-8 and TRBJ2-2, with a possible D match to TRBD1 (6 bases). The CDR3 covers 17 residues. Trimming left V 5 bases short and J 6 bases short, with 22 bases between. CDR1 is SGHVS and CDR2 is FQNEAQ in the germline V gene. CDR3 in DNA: TGTGCCAGCAGCACCCTGGGGGCCGATTGGAGGTCCGGGGAGCTGTTTTTT. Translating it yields CASSTLGADWRSGELFF.